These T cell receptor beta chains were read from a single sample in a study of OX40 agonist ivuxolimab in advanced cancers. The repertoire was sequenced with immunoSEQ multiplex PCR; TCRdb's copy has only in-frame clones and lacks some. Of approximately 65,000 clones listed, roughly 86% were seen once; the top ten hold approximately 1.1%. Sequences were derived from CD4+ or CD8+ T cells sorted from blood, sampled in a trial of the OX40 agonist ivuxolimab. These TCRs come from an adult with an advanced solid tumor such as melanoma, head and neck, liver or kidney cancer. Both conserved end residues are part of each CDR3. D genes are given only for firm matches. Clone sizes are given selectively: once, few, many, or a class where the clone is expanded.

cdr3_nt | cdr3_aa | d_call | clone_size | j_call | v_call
TGTGCCAGCAGTTGGGGGCAGGGCACCGGGGAGCTGTTTTTT | CASSWGQGTGELFF | NA | NA | TRBJ2-2 | TRBV27
TGTGCCAGCAGCGAGAATCAAGAGGAAAAACTGTTTTTT | CASSENQEEKLFF | NA | NA | TRBJ1-4 | TRBV7-2
TGTGCCATCAAGGACACCGTGGTTCTCACTGAAGCTTTCTTT | CAIKDTVVLTEAFF | NA | NA | TRBJ1-1 | TRBV10-3
TGTGCCAGCAGCTCTCCACTATTGGATGAGCAGTTCTTC | CASSSPLLDEQFF | NA | NA | TRBJ2-1 | TRBV5-4
TGTGCTAATTCCGGGACTAGCGGGAGAGAAGATACGCAGTATTTT | CANSGTSGREDTQYF | TRBD2 | NA | TRBJ2-3 | TRBV7-7
TGTGCCAGCAGCGTAGCTACGGCAGGGGCAACGCAGTACTTC | CASSVATAGATQYF | NA | NA | TRBJ2-7 | TRBV9
TGTGCCAGCTCAGGGACTCGGCGGGAAAAACTGTTTTTT | CASSGTRREKLFF | NA | NA | TRBJ1-4 | TRBV19
TGTGCCAGTAGTATCTCTTCCGGGCCCCAGCATTTT | CASSISSGPQHF | NA | NA | TRBJ1-5 | TRBV19
TGTGCCAGCCGCATTAGATACCGACAGGGTGATGAGTACTTC | CASRIRYRQGDEYF | TRBD1 | NA | TRBJ2-7 | TRBV27
TGTGCCACCTTCCCCGGGACAGGGCGCACAACTAATGAAAAACTGTTTTTT | CATFPGTGRTTNEKLFF | TRBD1 | few | TRBJ1-4 | TRBV10-3
TGTGCCAGCAGCTTATCAGGGTCGGCAGATACGCAGTATTTT | CASSLSGSADTQYF | NA | NA | TRBJ2-3 | TRBV7-9
TGTGCCATCAGCGTTACGACAGGTGCCATCACTGAAGCTTTCTTT | CAISVTTGAITEAFF | NA | NA | TRBJ1-1 | TRBV10-3
TGCGCCAGCAGCCAAGACCGCTACGAGCAGTACTTC | CASSQDRYEQYF | NA | NA | TRBJ2-7 | TRBV4-1
TGTGCCAGCAGCTTACAGGGCATTAGCTACGAGCAGTACTTC | CASSLQGISYEQYF | NA | once | TRBJ2-7 | TRBV7-2
TGTGCCAGCAGCTTGACTCGACAGGGAGTCGGCTACACCTTC | CASSLTRQGVGYTF | TRBD1 | NA | TRBJ1-2 | TRBV7-2
TGTGCCAGCAGCTCGGACCAACGGGAGACCCAGTACTTC | CASSSDQRETQYF | NA | NA | TRBJ2-5 | TRBV7-2
TGTGCCAGTAAATCTGGCAGCAGTAAAAACATTCAGTACTTC | CASKSGSSKNIQYF | NA | NA | TRBJ2-4 | TRBV19
TGTGCCAGCAGCTTGGACCTAGCGGGAGGGCCCTACGAGCAGTACTTC | CASSLDLAGGPYEQYF | TRBD2 | NA | TRBJ2-7 | TRBV5-4
TGTGCCAGCAAGCAGGGGGCAGGAGAAAAACTGTTTTTT | CASKQGAGEKLFF | TRBD1 | NA | TRBJ1-4 | TRBV6-1
TGTGCCAGCAGCTTCGGTCAAGGGAGCTCCTACGAGCAGTACTTC | CASSFGQGSSYEQYF | NA | NA | TRBJ2-7 | TRBV7-9
TGTGCCAGCAGAGGAGAGATTGGCAATCAGCCCCAGCATTTT | CASRGEIGNQPQHF | NA | NA | TRBJ1-5 | TRBV6-1
TGTGCCAGCAGCTTGGGGGCGGGAGGCCAGCGAGATACGCAGTATTTT | CASSLGAGGQRDTQYF | TRBD2 | NA | TRBJ2-3 | TRBV5-4
TGTGCCGAAGGGGAGGCTGGGGCCAACGTCCTGACTTTC | CAEGEAGANVLTF | NA | NA | TRBJ2-6 | TRBV28
TGCGCCAGCAGCTCGGACAGGGGGCGAGGTGGCTACACCTTC | CASSSDRGRGGYTF | TRBD1 | NA | TRBJ1-2 | TRBV5-1
TGTGCCAGTAGTATAGACCGGGACCTAGTCTACGAGCAGTACTTC | CASSIDRDLVYEQYF | NA | NA | TRBJ2-7 | TRBV19
TGTGCCAGCAGCTTACACGGTATCTACGAGCAGTACTTC | CASSLHGIYEQYF | NA | NA | TRBJ2-7 | TRBV7-2
TGTGCCAGCAGCAAATACGGGACGAAAGGGACAGATACGCAGTATTTT | CASSKYGTKGTDTQYF | NA | NA | TRBJ2-3 | TRBV7-3
TGTGCCAGCAGCTCGACAGGGGATGGCGACGAGCAGTACTTC | CASSSTGDGDEQYF | TRBD1 | NA | TRBJ2-7 | TRBV7-9
TGTGCCAGCAGGGGACAGGGATCTTCTGGAAACACCATATATTTT | CASRGQGSSGNTIYF | TRBD1 | NA | TRBJ1-3 | TRBV6-5
TGTGCCAGCAGCCTAGCGGGAGGGAGGCAGGGAGAGACCCAGTACTTC | CASSLAGGRQGETQYF | TRBD2 | NA | TRBJ2-5 | TRBV5-8
TGTGCCAGCAGCCGCCTCGGGGGACCCCATAACTATGGCTACACCTTC | CASSRLGGPHNYGYTF | NA | NA | TRBJ1-2 | TRBV7-9
TGTGCCAGCAGTGGACCTGGGGCTAGCTACGAGCAGTACTTC | CASSGPGASYEQYF | NA | once | TRBJ2-7 | TRBV6-5
TGTGCCAGCAGTCCTGACACGATCATTCCACAAACTGGGGCCAACGTCCTGACTTTC | CASSPDTIIPQTGANVLTF | NA | NA | TRBJ2-6 | TRBV14
TGCGCCAGCAGCTCCGACAGGGGCAATGAGCAGTTCTTC | CASSSDRGNEQFF | TRBD1 | once | TRBJ2-1 | TRBV5-1
TGTGCCAGCAGCTTGAGGGCGGGCGGGAGCTCCTACAATGAGCAGTTCTTC | CASSLRAGGSSYNEQFF | TRBD2 | NA | TRBJ2-1 | TRBV7-9
TGTGCCAGCAGCCGACGGGAGTCACACGGAAACACCATATATTTT | CASSRRESHGNTIYF | NA | NA | TRBJ1-3 | TRBV7-9
TGTGCCAGCAGTAAAGTCCCGGGACAGGGGAACACTGAAGCTTTCTTT | CASSKVPGQGNTEAFF | TRBD1 | NA | TRBJ1-1 | TRBV28
TGCGCCAGCAGCCAAGATTACGGCAACCGGATGAACACTGAAGCTTTCTTT | CASSQDYGNRMNTEAFF | NA | NA | TRBJ1-1 | TRBV4-3
TGTGCCTGGAGTGCCCCTCGGGGAGACTATGGCTACACCTTC | CAWSAPRGDYGYTF | NA | once | TRBJ1-2 | TRBV30
TGTGCCATCAGGAGCGGAAGGGACTTCAACTACGAGCAGTACTTC | CAIRSGRDFNYEQYF | NA | once | TRBJ2-7 | TRBV10-3
TGTGCCAGCAGCATTCCGGGGTTAAGGGGAAGCGGCTACACCTTC | CASSIPGLRGSGYTF | NA | NA | TRBJ1-2 | TRBV7-2
TGTGCCAGCAGCACACCGGGAGGGGCCGGCACCGGGGAGCTGTTTTTT | CASSTPGGAGTGELFF | TRBD2 | NA | TRBJ2-2 | TRBV5-4
TGTGCCAGCAGCGTTCCTAGGAGAGAGCTGTTTTTT | CASSVPRRELFF | NA | NA | TRBJ2-2 | TRBV9
TGTGCCAGCAGCGGTGGGACTAGCGTCAATGAGCAGTTCTTC | CASSGGTSVNEQFF | TRBD2 | few | TRBJ2-1 | TRBV7-2
TGTGCCAGCAGGAAACCGGGACAGGGTTTCTACGAGCAGTACTTC | CASRKPGQGFYEQYF | TRBD1 | NA | TRBJ2-7 | TRBV27
TGTGCCAGCAGTGAGGGAGGGGCGTTCGGAGAAAAACTGTTTTTT | CASSEGGAFGEKLFF | NA | NA | TRBJ1-4 | TRBV2
TGTGCCAGCAAAGGACAGGAGAGCTCCTACGAGCAGTACTTC | CASKGQESSYEQYF | TRBD1 | NA | TRBJ2-7 | TRBV28
TGTGCCAGCCGATCCTTGACTGGCAACTATGGCTACACCTTC | CASRSLTGNYGYTF | NA | NA | TRBJ1-2 | TRBV28
TGTGCCAGCAGCACAGGGAGGAGCGGGGAGACCCAGTACTTC | CASSTGRSGETQYF | NA | NA | TRBJ2-5 | TRBV14
TGTGCCAGCAGTTTAGAGGGGGCCTACGAGCAGTACTTC | CASSLEGAYEQYF | NA | NA | TRBJ2-7 | TRBV27